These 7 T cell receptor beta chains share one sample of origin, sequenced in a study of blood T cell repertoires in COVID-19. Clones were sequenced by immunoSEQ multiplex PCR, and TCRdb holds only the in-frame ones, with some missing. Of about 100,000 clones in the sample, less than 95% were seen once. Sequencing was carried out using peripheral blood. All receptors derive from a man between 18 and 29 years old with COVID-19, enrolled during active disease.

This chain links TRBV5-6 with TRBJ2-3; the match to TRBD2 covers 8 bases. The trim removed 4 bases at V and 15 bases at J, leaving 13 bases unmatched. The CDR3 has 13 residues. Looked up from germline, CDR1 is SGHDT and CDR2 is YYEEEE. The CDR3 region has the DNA TGTGCCAGCAGCCCGATGCAAGCGGGAGTTGTATATTTT. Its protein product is CASSPMQAGVVYF. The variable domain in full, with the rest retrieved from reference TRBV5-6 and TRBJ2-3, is DAGVTQSPTHLIKTRGQQVTLRCSPKSGHDTVSWYQQALGQGPQFIFQYYEEEERQRGNFPDRFSGHQFPNYSSELNVNALLLGDSALYLCASSPMQAGVVYFGPGTRLTVL.

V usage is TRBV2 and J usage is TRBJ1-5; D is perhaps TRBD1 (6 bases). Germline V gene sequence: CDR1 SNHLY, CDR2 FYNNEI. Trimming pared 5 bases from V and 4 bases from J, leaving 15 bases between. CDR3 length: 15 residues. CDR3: CASSKQGWGNQPQHF. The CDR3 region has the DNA TGTGCCAGCAGTAAACAGGGATGGGGGAATCAGCCCCAGCATTTT.

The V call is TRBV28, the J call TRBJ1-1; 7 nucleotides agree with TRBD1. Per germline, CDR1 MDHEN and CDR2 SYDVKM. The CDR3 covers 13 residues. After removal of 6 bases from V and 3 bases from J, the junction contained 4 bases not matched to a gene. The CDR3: CASSNRGDTEAFF. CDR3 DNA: TGTGCCAGCAGCAACAGGGGAGACACTGAAGCTTTCTTT.

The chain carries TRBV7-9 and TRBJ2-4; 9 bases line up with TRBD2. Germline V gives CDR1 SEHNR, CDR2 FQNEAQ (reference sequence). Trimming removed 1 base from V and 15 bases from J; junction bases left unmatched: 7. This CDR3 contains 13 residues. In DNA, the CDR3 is TGTGCCAGCAGCTTAGGCCCAGCGGGAGGCCGGTACTTC. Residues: CASSLGPAGGRYF.

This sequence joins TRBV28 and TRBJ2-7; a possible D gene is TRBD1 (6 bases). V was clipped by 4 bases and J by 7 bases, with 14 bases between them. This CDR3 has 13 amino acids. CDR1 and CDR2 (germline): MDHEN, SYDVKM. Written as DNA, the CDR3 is TGTGCCAGCAGTTCAACAGGGTCTACGGAGCAGTACTTC. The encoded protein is CASSSTGSTEQYF. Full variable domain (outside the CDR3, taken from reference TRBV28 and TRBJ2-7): DVKVTQSSRYLVKRTGEKVFLECVQDMDHENMFWYRQDPGLGLRLIYFSYDVKMKEKGDIPEGYSVSREKKERFSLILESASTNQTSMYLCASSSTGSTEQYFGPGTRLTVT.

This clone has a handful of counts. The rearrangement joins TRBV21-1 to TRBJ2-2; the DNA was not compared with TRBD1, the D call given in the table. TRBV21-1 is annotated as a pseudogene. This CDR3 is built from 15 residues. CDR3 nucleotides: TGTGCCAGCAGTGACAGGGGGCGAAGGACCGGGGAGCTGTTTTTT. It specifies CASSDRGRRTGELFF.

The CDR3: CASSRQGNDQPQHF. In nucleotides, the CDR3 is TGTGCCAGCAGCCGACAGGGGAACGATCAGCCCCAGCATTTT. The chain recombines TRBV5-4 with TRBJ1-5, with 8 bases aligning to TRBD1. The V segment lost 4 bases and the J segment 5 bases; nucleotides outside the gene matches: 5. CDR3 length equals 14 residues. Germline CDR1 and CDR2: SGHNT and YYREEE (reference sequence).